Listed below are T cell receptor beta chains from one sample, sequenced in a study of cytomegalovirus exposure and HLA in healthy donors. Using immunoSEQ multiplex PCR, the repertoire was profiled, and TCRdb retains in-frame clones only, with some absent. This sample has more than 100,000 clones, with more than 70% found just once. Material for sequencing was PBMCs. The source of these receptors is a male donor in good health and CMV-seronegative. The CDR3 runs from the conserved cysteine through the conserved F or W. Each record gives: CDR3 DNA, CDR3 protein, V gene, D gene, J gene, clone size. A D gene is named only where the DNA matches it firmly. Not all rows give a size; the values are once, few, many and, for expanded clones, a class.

DNA: TGTGCCAGCAGTCGATTTTCGGGGGGTAATTCACCCCTCCACTTT
CDR3: CASSRFSGGNSPLHF
V: TRBV6-4
D: NA
J: TRBJ1-6
size: NA

DNA: TGTGCCAGCAGCTCCTCGGGACAGGGGGCGCGATCACCCCTCCACTTT
CDR3: CASSSSGQGARSPLHF
V: TRBV11-2
D: TRBD1
J: TRBJ1-6
size: NA

DNA: TGTGCCAGCTCAACAGGGAAGGGGCTCGAGCAGTACTTC
CDR3: CASSTGKGLEQYF
V: TRBV18
D: NA
J: TRBJ2-7
size: NA

DNA: TGTGCCACCCAGGACAATCAGCCCCAGCATTTT
CDR3: CATQDNQPQHF
V: TRBV28
D: NA
J: TRBJ1-5
size: NA

DNA: TGTGCCAGCAGCTTAAACAGGGTTTCCCACGAGCAGTACTTC
CDR3: CASSLNRVSHEQYF
V: TRBV7-2
D: NA
J: TRBJ2-7
size: NA

DNA: TGTGCCAGCAGCTGGGACAGGGGAGCCAAAAACATTCAGTACTTC
CDR3: CASSWDRGAKNIQYF
V: TRBV6-5
D: TRBD1
J: TRBJ2-4
size: NA

DNA: TGTGCCAGCAGCTTGGCGGGGGCTTATAACAATGAGCAGTTCTTC
CDR3: CASSLAGAYNNEQFF
V: TRBV7-9
D: NA
J: TRBJ2-1
size: NA

DNA: TGTGCCATCAGTAGATGGGACAGGGGGAAAACCCAAGAGACCCAGTACTTC
CDR3: CAISRWDRGKTQETQYF
V: TRBV10-3
D: TRBD1
J: TRBJ2-5
size: few

DNA: TGTGCCAGCAGACAGGGAGAAGAGCCCCAGCATTTT
CDR3: CASRQGEEPQHF
V: TRBV6-5
D: NA
J: TRBJ1-5
size: NA

DNA: TGTGCCAGTGCGACAGGGACCTACGAGCAGTACTTC
CDR3: CASATGTYEQYF
V: TRBV27
D: TRBD1
J: TRBJ2-7
size: NA

DNA: TGTGCCAGCAGGCGGGAAGACGGCTACGAGCAGTACTTC
CDR3: CASRREDGYEQYF
V: TRBV25-1
D: NA
J: TRBJ2-7
size: once

DNA: TGTGCCAGCAGTGAGCCAGGGGATAAAGAGACCCAGTACTTC
CDR3: CASSEPGDKETQYF
V: TRBV25-1
D: NA
J: TRBJ2-5
size: NA

DNA: TGTGCCAGCAGCCCGATCACTAGCGGACTCGAGCAGTACTTC
CDR3: CASSPITSGLEQYF
V: TRBV7-9
D: TRBD2
J: TRBJ2-7
size: NA

DNA: TGTGCCAGCATCGGGAACAGGGGTCGGGACACCGGGGAGCTGTTTTTT
CDR3: CASIGNRGRDTGELFF
V: TRBV2
D: TRBD1
J: TRBJ2-2
size: once

DNA: TGTGCCAGCAGCGTAGGGGGAGGGGGGAAGGGCTACACCTTC
CDR3: CASSVGGGGKGYTF
V: TRBV9
D: NA
J: TRBJ1-2
size: NA

DNA: TGTGCCAGCAGCGGGACAGGGGTTGGCTACACCTTC
CDR3: CASSGTGVGYTF
V: TRBV7-9
D: TRBD1
J: TRBJ1-2
size: NA

DNA: TGTGCCAGCAGCTTCCGGACGAGGGCGGATACGCAGTATTTT
CDR3: CASSFRTRADTQYF
V: TRBV7-2
D: NA
J: TRBJ2-3
size: NA

DNA: TGTGCCAGCAGCTCCGAGACCGCCCCCCTCGGGTTTTCTTATGGCTACACCTTC
CDR3: CASSSETAPLGFSYGYTF
V: TRBV11-3
D: NA
J: TRBJ1-2
size: NA

DNA: TGTGCCAGCAGCGGATCCACGGGACTCGTGGGGGGCGAGCAGTACTTC
CDR3: CASSGSTGLVGGEQYF
V: TRBV9
D: NA
J: TRBJ2-7
size: NA

DNA: TGTGCCAGCAGCTTGAGGACTAGCGTGAACACCGGGGAGCTGTTTTTT
CDR3: CASSLRTSVNTGELFF
V: TRBV5-4
D: TRBD2
J: TRBJ2-2
size: NA

DNA: TGCAGTACTAGCGGGGGTGAAGAGACCCAGTACTTC
CDR3: CSTSGGEETQYF
V: TRBV29-1
D: TRBD2
J: TRBJ2-5
size: few

DNA: TGTGCCAGCAGCCCCGGACTAGCGGGGGGCTGGGAGACCCAGTACTTC
CDR3: CASSPGLAGGWETQYF
V: TRBV6-6
D: TRBD2
J: TRBJ2-5
size: NA

DNA: TGCGCCAGCAGCCAAGCCGGGGGTTTGTACAATGAGCAGTTCTTC
CDR3: CASSQAGGLYNEQFF
V: TRBV4-1
D: NA
J: TRBJ2-1
size: NA

DNA: TGTGTCAGCAGCTTAGCCACAGGGGTGTACCAAGAGACCCAGTACTTC
CDR3: CVSSLATGVYQETQYF
V: TRBV7-6
D: TRBD1
J: TRBJ2-5
size: NA

DNA: TGTGCCAGCAGCTTATGGACAGGAGAGTACACTGAAGCTTTCTTT
CDR3: CASSLWTGEYTEAFF
V: TRBV7-9
D: TRBD1
J: TRBJ1-1
size: NA

DNA: TGTGCCAGCAGCACCCTGCTAGGAGGTCAGCCCCAGCATTTT
CDR3: CASSTLLGGQPQHF
V: TRBV7-2
D: NA
J: TRBJ1-5
size: NA

DNA: TGTGCCAGTAGTATCGACAGGGCAACTAATGAAAAACTGTTTTTT
CDR3: CASSIDRATNEKLFF
V: TRBV19
D: TRBD1
J: TRBJ1-4
size: NA

DNA: TGCAGCGCGGGACAGGGCCGGGGCTACACCTTC
CDR3: CSAGQGRGYTF
V: TRBV29-1
D: TRBD1
J: TRBJ1-2
size: NA

DNA: TGCGCCAGCAGCTTGGGTGGCGGGGGAAACACCGGGGAGCTGTTTTTT
CDR3: CASSLGGGGNTGELFF
V: TRBV5-1
D: TRBD2
J: TRBJ2-2
size: NA

DNA: TGTGCCAGCAGCAGACAGGGGAATAATTCACCCCTCCACTTT
CDR3: CASSRQGNNSPLHF
V: TRBV2
D: TRBD1
J: TRBJ1-6
size: NA

DNA: TGTGCCAGCAGTTTGCGGTCTGGCAAAAACATTCAGTACTTC
CDR3: CASSLRSGKNIQYF
V: TRBV5-8
D: NA
J: TRBJ2-4
size: once

DNA: TGTGCCAGCAGTGTTTCAGGGGCGGGTCAGCCCCAGCATTTT
CDR3: CASSVSGAGQPQHF
V: TRBV25-1
D: NA
J: TRBJ1-5
size: NA

DNA: TGTGCCAGTAGTATCCTGTGGGAGACGAACACCGGGGAGCTGTTTTTT
CDR3: CASSILWETNTGELFF
V: TRBV19
D: NA
J: TRBJ2-2
size: NA

DNA: TGTGCCAGCAGGGGGGGACCGAGTCTCACAGATACGCAGTATTTT
CDR3: CASRGGPSLTDTQYF
V: TRBV6-1
D: NA
J: TRBJ2-3
size: NA

DNA: TGTGCCAGCAGCGGCGGTTTCTCCTCTGGAAACACCATATATTTT
CDR3: CASSGGFSSGNTIYF
V: TRBV5-6
D: NA
J: TRBJ1-3
size: few

DNA: TGTGCCAGCAGCGGGCCCCCCATATATTTT
CDR3: CASSGPPIYF
V: TRBV9
D: NA
J: TRBJ1-3
size: once

DNA: TGTGCCAGCAGCTTAGGGCTAGAGGTTAAGACCCAGTACTTC
CDR3: CASSLGLEVKTQYF
V: TRBV7-2
D: NA
J: TRBJ2-5
size: NA

DNA: TGTGCCAGCAGCTTAGTCGGACAGGGGAGGGTTACGACATACGAGCAGTACTTC
CDR3: CASSLVGQGRVTTYEQYF
V: TRBV7-9
D: TRBD1
J: TRBJ2-7
size: few

DNA: TGTGCCAGTAGTATAGGGGCCAGGGGTGGACAAGAGACCCAGTACTTC
CDR3: CASSIGARGGQETQYF
V: TRBV19
D: NA
J: TRBJ2-5
size: NA

DNA: TGTGCCAGCAGTGAGGCCAGGACAGATACGCAGTATTTT
CDR3: CASSEARTDTQYF
V: TRBV6-1
D: NA
J: TRBJ2-3
size: NA

DNA: TGTGCCAGCAGCTCCGGACTAGCGGGGGGTCGTTTT
CDR3: CASSSGLAGGRF
V: TRBV7-2
D: TRBD2
J: TRBJ2-3
size: NA